Listed here are 26 T cell receptor beta chains from one sample, sequenced in a study of regulatory T cells in long-lasting Graves disease. Time point given: persistent/refractory GD, antithyroid drugs over 5 years with positive TRAb. PBMC-derived RNA was used for the TCR library. The TCR beta library used iRepertoire HTBI primers with Arm-PCR amplification of CDR3. A single record per CDR3 protein comes from TCRdb applying MiXCR to the multiplex PCR reads. The sample includes hundreds of thousands of distinct CDR3 sequences, 20% to 25% of them seen just once. Sample: peripheral blood mononuclear cells (PBMCs), taken when the disease was refractory, from a patient treated with antithyroid drugs. Receptors originate from a female donor with Graves disease.

Here the CDR3 reads CASSKRDRGRIGELFF. The CDR3 DNA reads as TGTGCCAGCAGCAAACGCGACAGGGGGCGAATCGGGGAGCTGTTTTTT. V gene TRBV7-2 combines with J gene TRBJ2-2; TRBD1 matches 10 bases. Germline lookup yields CDR1 SGHTA and CDR2 FQGNSA. The V gene end was trimmed by 5 bases and the J gene end by 7 bases; junction bases not matched to a gene: 10. The CDR3 extends over 16 amino acids.

This clonotype was observed at least ten times. The chain employs TRBV28 and TRBJ2-5; 10 bases align to TRBD1. With 3 bases clipped from V and 4 bases from J, the junction kept 11 bases outside the gene matches. Germline CDR1 reads MDHEN; CDR2 reads SYDVKM. The CDR3 totals 17 residues. CDR3 in amino acids: CASSLGQGSLAGETQYF. DNA of the CDR3: TGTGCCAGCAGTTTGGGACAGGGGTCCCTAGCGGGAGAGACCCAGTACTTC. Using reference TRBV28 and TRBJ2-5 for the parts outside the CDR3, the full variable domain is DVKVTQSSRYLVKRTGEKVFLECVQDMDHENMFWYRQDPGLGLRLIYFSYDVKMKEKGDIPEGYSVSREKKERFSLILESASTNQTSMYLCASSLGQGSLAGETQYFGPGTRLLVL.

Comments on this clonotype: Being one base from a much bigger clone, this may be a read error. CDR3 coding DNA: TGCGCCAGCAGCTTGGGATCGTCCGAGGAGCTGTTTTTT. Amino acids: CASSLGSSEELFF. This chain joins TRBV5-1 and TRBJ2-2, with no clear D. The V end lost 0 bases, the J end lost 10 bases, and 10 bases lay between the germline ends. The CDR3 has 13 amino acids. CDR1 and CDR2 (germline): SGHRS, YFSETQ.

This clonotype was observed a handful of times. This chain uses TRBV4-1 with TRBJ2-7, with D possibly matching TRBD1 (6 bases). Germline CDR1 MGHRA, CDR2 YSYEKL. The CDR3 is 17 amino acids. V was shortened by 1 base and J by 2 bases, with 18 bases between the two germline ends. CDR3 in DNA: TGCGCCAGCAGCCAAGTCACCGGGACAACCGTCCCCTACGAGCAGTACTTC. This translates into CASSQVTGTTVPYEQYF.

With respect to this clonotype: Just one base apart from a much larger clone, this may be a read error. The CDR3 carries no conserved terminal phenylalanine or tryptophan, so it likely arises from a read error. V usage is TRBV11-2 and J usage is TRBJ2-7; 11 nucleotides line up with TRBD2. V was pared by 5 bases and J by 0 bases, with 9 bases of the junction left unmatched. The CDR3 is 17 amino acids. Germline-derived CDR1 and CDR2 are SGHAT and FQNNGV. The CDR3 DNA reads TGTGCCAGCAGCCCAGGGACTAGCGGAATCCTCTCCTACGAGCAGTACCTC. Protein product: CASSPGTSGILSYEQYL.

On this clonotype: At one of its ends the junction is not consistent with the germline gene, which may arise from a read error. The gene calls are TRBV12-3 or TRBV12-4 and TRBJ1-3; D call uncertain. This CDR3 contains 14 residues. CDR3 nucleotide sequence: TGTGCCAGCAGAACCGCGGCCTCTGGAAACACCGTATATTTT. Residues: CASRTAASGNTVYF.

This clonotype came up many times. V is TRBV28 and J is TRBJ2-5; perhaps TRBD2 as D (7 bases). Per germline, CDR1 MDHEN and CDR2 SYDVKM. This CDR3 has 14 residues. V was cut by 7 bases and J by 5 bases, with 17 bases left in between. Here the CDR3 reads CASNPAGAVETQYF. Written as DNA, the CDR3 is TGTGCCAGCAACCCGGCGGGGGCCGTGGAGACCCAGTACTTC. Complete variable domain (other parts from reference TRBV28 and TRBJ2-5): DVKVTQSSRYLVKRTGEKVFLECVQDMDHENMFWYRQDPGLGLRLIYFSYDVKMKEKGDIPEGYSVSREKKERFSLILESASTNQTSMYLCASNPAGAVETQYFGPGTRLLVL.

About this clonotype itself: The junction does not match germline at one end; this may be a read error. The chain joins TRBV11-2 to TRBJ2-7; perhaps TRBD2 as D (6 bases). This CDR3 spans 14 amino acids. Germline CDR1 reads SGHAT; CDR2 reads FQNNGV. CDR3 amino acids: CTSSLGGRTYEQYF. Written as DNA, the CDR3 is TGTACCAGCAGCTTAGGTGGGAGGACCTACGAGCAGTACTTC. Combining the CDR3 with reference TRBV11-2 and TRBJ2-7 gives the whole variable domain EAGVAQSPRYKIIEKRQSVAFWCNPISGHATLYWYQQILGQGPKLLIQFQNNGVVDDSQLPKDRFSAERLKGVDSTLKIQPAKLEDSAVYLCTSSLGGRTYEQYFGPGTRLTVT.

This clonotype turned up a few times. V usage is TRBV29-1 and J usage is TRBJ1-4; D is unresolved. CDR1 is SQVTM and CDR2 is ANQGSEA in the germline V gene. This CDR3 is 9 amino acids long. Trimming removed 8 bases at V and 7 bases at J, with 5 bases between. CDR3 amino acids: CSPSEKLFF. Written as DNA, the CDR3 is TGCAGCCCTTCTGAAAAACTGTTTTTT.

Many counts were recorded for this clonotype. This rearrangement joins TRBV18 to TRBJ2-4, with 10 bases that match TRBD1. The CDR3 has 16 amino acids. Losses at the gene ends were 1 base for V and 1 base for J; bases not matched to a gene: 1. Germline CDR1 reads KGHSH; CDR2 reads LQKENI. The CDR3 DNA reads TGTGCCAGCTCACCACGGGGACAGGGGGCCAAAAACATTCAGTACTTC. Its translation is CASSPRGQGAKNIQYF.

This clonotype came up many times. The chain couples TRBV5-4 to TRBJ2-7, with TRBD2 matching 16 bases. Germline V gene sequence: CDR1 SGHNT, CDR2 YYREEE (reference sequence). V gave up 4 bases and J gave up 2 bases; unmatched junction bases: 3. The CDR3 loop spans 16 amino acids. As DNA, the CDR3 is TGTGCCAGCAGCCAAGGGACTAGCGGGAGGGCCTACGAGCAGTACTTC. Amino acid sequence: CASSQGTSGRAYEQYF. Full variable domain (missing parts from reference TRBV5-4 and TRBJ2-7): ETGVTQSPTHLIKTRGQQVTLRCSSQSGHNTVSWYQQALGQGPQFIFQYYREEENGRGNFPPRFSGLQFPNYSSELNVNALELDDSALYLCASSQGTSGRAYEQYFGPGTRLTVT.

Many counts were recorded for this clonotype. This sequence joins TRBV7-9 and TRBJ2-7; no clear D gene. CDR1 and CDR2 (germline): SEHNR, FQNEAQ (reference sequence). The ends were cut back, 4 bases at V and 1 base at J, with 11 bases in the middle. The CDR3 runs 14 residues. CDR3 amino acids: CASSSLRDSYEQYF. For the CDR3, the DNA is TGTGCCAGCAGCTCACTCCGTGATTCCTACGAGCAGTACTTC.

This clonotype was seen more than once but under ten times. The V and J genes are TRBV28 and TRBJ2-7, with 10 bases lining up with TRBD1. The CDR3 consists of 16 residues. Germline V gene sequence: CDR1 MDHEN, CDR2 SYDVKM. Trimming removed 3 bases from V and 4 bases from J; junction bases left unmatched: 9. Here the CDR3 DNA reads TGTGCCAGCAGTTTGGAGGGGGGGACAGGGGTTTACGAGCAGTACTTC. It encodes CASSLEGGTGVYEQYF.

The J gene is TRBJ1-3, the V gene TRBV20-1; weak D call: TRBD1 (5 bases). CDR3 size: 14 residues. Germline assignment: CDR1 DFQATT and CDR2 SNEGSKA (reference sequence). CDR3 loop: CGGWMGGSGNTIYF. For the CDR3, the DNA is TGCGGGGGGTGGATGGGGGGCTCTGGAAACACCATATATTTT.

The genes are TRBV2 and TRBJ2-3; D ambiguous. The ends were cut back, 8 bases at V and 2 bases at J, with 11 bases in the middle. Germline V gene sequence: CDR1 SNHLY, CDR2 FYNNEI. The CDR3 contains 13 residues. The CDR3 region is CASCRSLTDTQYF. Here the CDR3 DNA reads TGTGCCAGCTGCAGGAGCCTCACAGATACGCAGTATTTT.

This clonotype has more than one count but fewer than ten. The J gene is TRBJ1-2, the V gene TRBV4-1; 7 bases fit TRBD1. The CDR3 runs 15 residues. Germline V gene sequence: CDR1 MGHRA, CDR2 YSYEKL. Losses at the gene ends were 4 bases for V and 4 bases for J; bases not matched to a gene: 9. This CDR3 reads CASSPWTGPIYGYTF. The CDR3 nucleotides are TGCGCCAGCAGCCCTTGGACAGGCCCCATCTATGGCTACACCTTC.

This clonotype was detected many times. The chain carries TRBV28 and TRBJ2-7; D perhaps matches TRBD1 (6 bases). The germline CDR1 and CDR2 sequences are MDHEN and SYDVKM. The CDR3 is made up of 14 amino acids. V lost 7 bases to trimming and J lost 2 bases, with 15 bases between them. DNA of the CDR3: TGTGCCAGCACCGTAGAGGGGGTGCCCTACGAGCAGTACTTC. Translation gives CASTVEGVPYEQYF.

As for this clonotype: This may stem from a read error, because a much larger clone lies one nucleotide away. V is TRBV15 and J is TRBJ2-7; the D gene could be TRBD1 or TRBD2 (6 bases each). The CDR3 loop spans 12 amino acids. Germline assignment: CDR1 LNHNV and CDR2 YYDKDF (reference sequence). Here the CDR3 reads CATSRPGAEQHF. Here the CDR3 DNA reads TGTGCCACCAGCAGACCGGGGGCCGAGCAGCACTTC.

Details on this clonotype: This likely reflects a read error, since a far larger clone is one base away. The chain is built from TRBV7-9 and TRBJ1-2; D ambiguous. Trimming took off 6 bases at V and 8 bases at J, with 16 bases between the two ends. Germline values: CDR1 SEHNR, CDR2 FQNEAQ (reference sequence). CDR3 length: 13 residues. CDR3 DNA sequence: TGTGCCAGCAGTCACTCTCAGGTCTGGGGCTACACCTTC. Its protein product is CASSHSQVWGYTF.

This clonotype appeared many times. The rearrangement joins TRBV30 to TRBJ2-4, with D perhaps matching TRBD1 (5 bases). CDR1 GTSNPN and CDR2 SVGIG come from the germline V gene (reference sequence). This CDR3 comprises 12 residues. V was shortened by 7 bases and J by 7 bases, with 14 bases between the two germline ends. The CDR3 DNA sequence: TGTGCCTTGAAGGGGTCAGGGAACATTCAGTACTTC. Translation gives CALKGSGNIQYF.

This chain connects TRBV30 to TRBJ2-7; 7 bases agree with TRBD1. From germline, CDR1 is GTSNPN and CDR2 SVGIG (reference sequence). With V trimmed by 2 bases and J by 6 bases, 7 bases remained unmatched. CDR3 length: 13 residues. CDR3 nucleotide sequence: TGTGCCTGGAGTCCCCACAGGGGCCTCGAGCAGTACTTC. Its protein product is CAWSPHRGLEQYF.

Remarks on this clonotype: A read error may be the cause here, since a much bigger clone is one base away. The chain recombines TRBV11-1 with TRBJ1-1; D is undetermined. The germline CDR1 and CDR2 sequences are SGHAT and FQDESV (reference sequence). CDR3 length equals 13 residues. The CDR3 coding sequence is TGTGCCAGCAGCCGAAAACTGAACACTGAAGCTCTCTTT. It yields the protein CASSRKLNTEALF.

The genes are TRBV9 and TRBJ2-7, with TRBD1 as a possible D gene (5 bases). Germline values: CDR1 SGDLS, CDR2 YYNGEE. Trimming took off 0 bases at V and 7 bases at J, with 11 bases between the two ends. This CDR3 is built from 13 residues. The CDR3 loop reads CASSVETAGEQYF. The CDR3 DNA reads as TGTGCCAGCAGCGTAGAAACGGCAGGGGAGCAGTACTTC.

This clonotype showed up many times. V is TRBV12-3 or TRBV12-4 and J is TRBJ2-7; a weak D match, TRBD2 (6 bases). V lost 6 bases to trimming and J lost 2 bases, with 17 bases between them. The CDR3 loop spans 15 amino acids. CDR3 in amino acids: CASRPGADDTYEQYF. CDR3 DNA: TGTGCCAGCAGGCCGGGAGCGGATGATACCTACGAGCAGTACTTC.

This clonotype has a count of ten or more. The chain employs TRBV6-1 and TRBJ1-2; D remains unclear. This CDR3 region has 17 residues. CDR1 is MNHNS, CDR2 SASEGT, per germline. The V end was cut by 2 bases, the J end by 1 base, with 17 bases between. DNA of the CDR3: TGTGCCAGCAGTGAATTTGCCGGCGGCAGCCTTAACTATGGCTACACCTTC. Its translation: CASSEFAGGSLNYGYTF.

This clonotype appeared many times. The chain's CDR3 is CASRRQGPVSYEQYF. The CDR3 bases are TGTGCCAGCAGGCGACAGGGGCCCGTATCCTACGAGCAGTACTTC. The gene calls are TRBV2 and TRBJ2-7, with 8 bases lining up with TRBD1. V shed 6 bases, J shed 1 base, and the junction held 8 bases outside the gene matches. The CDR3 loop spans 15 amino acids. Germline values: CDR1 SNHLY, CDR2 FYNNEI.